This T cell receptor beta chain was identified during a study of blood T cell repertoires in COVID-19. Study details: Acute and convalescent COVID-19 samples came from the United States, Italy and Spain. Sources were T cells, B-cell-depleted T cells, or PBMCs; the material itself was cDNA or gDNA.

Authors' analysis steps: Reference gene primers were amplified, and this amplification served to estimate nucleated cell counts. Libraries were prepared by immunoSEQ multiplex PCR; TCRdb keeps only in-frame clonotypes and omits some of them. V and J calls and clone size are those listed in that table; D and trimming were worked out from the DNA. The sample holds hundreds of thousands of clones, more than 75% seen once. Germline V gives CDR1 SGHTA, CDR2 FQGTGA. V gave up 6 bases and J gave up 6 bases, with 13 bases separating them. This CDR3 region has 13 residues. The chain combines TRBV7-3 with TRBJ2-3; possible D gene TRBD2, 5 bases. The clonotype originates from a man in his 70s with acute or convalescent COVID-19. The sample was peripheral blood. The CDR3 protein is CASSPDQRDTQYF. Here the CDR3 DNA reads TGTGCCAGCAGTCCTGACCAGCGGGATACGCAGTATTTT. The whole variable domain, remainder taken from reference TRBV7-3 and TRBJ2-3, is GAGVSQTPSNKVTEKGKYVELRCDPISGHTALYWYRQSLGQGPEFLIYFQGTGAADDSGLPNDRFFAVRPEGSVSTLKIQRTERGDSAVYLCASSPDQRDTQYFGPGTRLTVL.